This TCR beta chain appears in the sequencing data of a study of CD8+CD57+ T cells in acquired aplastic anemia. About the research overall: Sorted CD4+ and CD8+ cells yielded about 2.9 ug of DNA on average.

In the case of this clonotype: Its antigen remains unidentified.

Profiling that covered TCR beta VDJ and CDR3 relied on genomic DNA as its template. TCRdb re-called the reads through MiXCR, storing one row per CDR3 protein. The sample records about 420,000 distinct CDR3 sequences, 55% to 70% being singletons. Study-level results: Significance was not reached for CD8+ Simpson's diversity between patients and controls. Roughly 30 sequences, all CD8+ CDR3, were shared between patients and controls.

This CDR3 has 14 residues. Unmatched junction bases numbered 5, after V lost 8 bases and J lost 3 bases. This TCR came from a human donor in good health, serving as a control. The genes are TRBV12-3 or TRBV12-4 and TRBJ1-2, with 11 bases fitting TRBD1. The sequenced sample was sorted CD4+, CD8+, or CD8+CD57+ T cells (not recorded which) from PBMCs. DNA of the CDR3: TGTGCCAGCGGCCAGGGACAGGGGGACTATGGCTACACCTTC. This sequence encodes CASGQGQGDYGYTF.